A selection of T cell receptor beta chains follows, all from one sample in a study of vaccination and CD4 T cells after COVID-19. These receptors have no identified antigens. TCRdb re-derived calls from the PCR reads in MiXCR, one entry per CDR3 protein. This sample yields about 9,000 distinct CDR3 sequences, of which about 59% are seen a single time; over 20% belongs to the top ten. The sequencing input was CD4+ T cells from blood, cultured in vitro. These receptors originate from a human donor who had recovered from COVID-19. Both conserved end residues are part of each CDR3. D genes are given only for firm matches. Expanded clones get a size class; other rows say once, few or many, or leave the size out.

d_call: TRBD1
v_call: TRBV7-3
cdr3_length: 15
clone_size: few
j_call: TRBJ2-5
cdr3_aa: CASSRTGGRSGTQYF
cdr3_nt: TGTGCCAGCAGCCGGACAGGGGGGAGGTCGGGGACCCAGTACTTC

d_call: NA
v_call: TRBV7-2
cdr3_length: 13
clone_size: medium-sized
j_call: TRBJ1-5
cdr3_aa: CASSSPPGSAQHF
cdr3_nt: TGTGCCAGCAGCTCCCCCCCGGGTAGTGCCCAGCATTTT

d_call: NA
v_call: TRBV28
cdr3_length: 11
clone_size: NA
j_call: TRBJ1-5
cdr3_aa: CASSFRSAQHF
cdr3_nt: TGTGCCAGCAGTTTCCGTTCGGCCCAGCATTTT

d_call: NA
v_call: TRBV20-1
cdr3_length: 10
clone_size: few
j_call: TRBJ1-5
cdr3_aa: CSAGGQPQHF
cdr3_nt: TGCAGTGCCGGGGGGCAGCCCCAGCATTTT

d_call: NA
v_call: TRBV6-1
cdr3_length: 13
clone_size: NA
j_call: TRBJ2-5
cdr3_aa: CASRDPGGETQYF
cdr3_nt: TGTGCCAGCAGGGACCCTGGGGGGGAGACCCAGTACTTC

d_call: NA
v_call: TRBV20-1
cdr3_length: 13
clone_size: large
j_call: TRBJ2-6
cdr3_aa: CSARDLGANVLTF
cdr3_nt: TGCAGTGCTAGAGATCTCGGGGCCAACGTCCTGACTTTC

d_call: TRBD2
v_call: TRBV15
cdr3_length: 15
clone_size: NA
j_call: TRBJ2-1
cdr3_aa: CATSATSGTPLEQFF
cdr3_nt: TGTGCCACCAGCGCGACTAGCGGGACCCCCTTAGAGCAGTTCTTC

d_call: NA
v_call: TRBV20-1
cdr3_length: 14
clone_size: NA
j_call: TRBJ1-2
cdr3_aa: CSGHEPGTNYGYTF
cdr3_nt: TGCAGTGGGCATGAGCCAGGTACTAACTATGGCTACACCTTC

d_call: NA
v_call: TRBV2
cdr3_length: 10
clone_size: NA
j_call: TRBJ2-1
cdr3_aa: CASSRGEQFF
cdr3_nt: TGTGCCAGCAGTCGTGGTGAGCAGTTCTTC

d_call: NA
v_call: TRBV28
cdr3_length: 13
clone_size: NA
j_call: TRBJ1-6
cdr3_aa: CASSLFRGSPLHF
cdr3_nt: TGTGCCAGCAGTTTGTTTAGGGGGTCACCCCTCCACTTT

d_call: NA
v_call: TRBV20-1
cdr3_length: 13
clone_size: NA
j_call: TRBJ2-7
cdr3_aa: CSAAIKAGYEQYF
cdr3_nt: TGCAGTGCTGCTATAAAGGCAGGCTACGAGCAGTACTTC

d_call: TRBD1
v_call: TRBV20-1
cdr3_length: 15
clone_size: NA
j_call: TRBJ2-7
cdr3_aa: CSASPGTGATYEQYF
cdr3_nt: TGCAGTGCTTCTCCCGGGACAGGAGCTACCTACGAGCAGTACTTC

d_call: TRBD2
v_call: TRBV7-2
cdr3_length: 14
clone_size: NA
j_call: TRBJ2-5
cdr3_aa: CASSPGLGLETQYF
cdr3_nt: TGTGCCAGCAGCCCCGGACTAGGCTTGGAGACCCAGTACTTC

d_call: NA
v_call: TRBV15
cdr3_length: 12
clone_size: few
j_call: TRBJ1-1
cdr3_aa: CATSRMNTEAFF
cdr3_nt: TGTGCCACCAGCAGAATGAACACTGAAGCTTTCTTT

d_call: TRBD2
v_call: TRBV24-1
cdr3_length: 14
clone_size: few
j_call: TRBJ2-5
cdr3_aa: CATSDYGGVETQYF
cdr3_nt: TGTGCCACCAGTGACTACGGGGGGGTAGAGACCCAGTACTTC

d_call: TRBD2
v_call: TRBV20-1
cdr3_length: 14
clone_size: NA
j_call: TRBJ2-1
cdr3_aa: CSARPARGVNEQFF
cdr3_nt: TGCAGTGCTAGACCAGCTCGGGGGGTCAATGAGCAGTTCTTC

d_call: NA
v_call: TRBV20-1
cdr3_length: 13
clone_size: NA
j_call: TRBJ1-2
cdr3_aa: CSAKGGRGYGYTF
cdr3_nt: TGCAGTGCTAAGGGGGGGCGCGGCTATGGCTACACCTTC

d_call: NA
v_call: TRBV27
cdr3_length: 14
clone_size: NA
j_call: TRBJ1-1
cdr3_aa: CASTKGGRGTEAFF
cdr3_nt: TGTGCCAGCACAAAGGGGGGGCGGGGCACTGAAGCTTTCTTT

d_call: TRBD2
v_call: TRBV6-4
cdr3_length: 13
clone_size: NA
j_call: TRBJ2-7
cdr3_aa: CASTPGLAYEQYF
cdr3_nt: TGTGCCAGCACGCCGGGACTAGCCTACGAGCAGTACTTC

d_call: NA
v_call: TRBV20-1
cdr3_length: 15
clone_size: few
j_call: TRBJ2-5
cdr3_aa: CSARDIPLSRGTQYF
cdr3_nt: TGCAGTGCTAGAGATATTCCCCTCTCGAGAGGGACCCAGTACTTC

d_call: TRBD1
v_call: TRBV7-2
cdr3_length: 13
clone_size: NA
j_call: TRBJ1-2
cdr3_aa: CASSQDRGGGYTF
cdr3_nt: TGTGCCAGCAGCCAAGACAGGGGCGGCGGCTACACCTTC

d_call: NA
v_call: TRBV7-6
cdr3_length: 15
clone_size: NA
j_call: TRBJ2-7
cdr3_aa: CASSLIGQLNYEQYF
cdr3_nt: TGTGCCAGCAGCTTAATAGGTCAGCTGAACTACGAGCAGTACTTC

d_call: NA
v_call: TRBV6-1
cdr3_length: 15
clone_size: NA
j_call: TRBJ1-5
cdr3_aa: CASGGTGKGNQPQHF
cdr3_nt: TGTGCCAGCGGGGGGACGGGGAAAGGCAATCAGCCCCAGCATTTT

d_call: NA
v_call: TRBV7-2
cdr3_length: 14
clone_size: NA
j_call: TRBJ2-7
cdr3_aa: CASSPPASSGEQYF
cdr3_nt: TGTGCCAGCAGCCCCCCTGCCTCCTCGGGCGAGCAGTACTTC

d_call: NA
v_call: TRBV2
cdr3_length: 14
clone_size: NA
j_call: TRBJ1-5
cdr3_aa: CASSPGPTGQPQHF
cdr3_nt: TGTGCCAGCAGTCCGGGGCCGACGGGTCAGCCCCAGCATTTT

d_call: NA
v_call: TRBV20-1
cdr3_length: 12
clone_size: NA
j_call: TRBJ1-1
cdr3_aa: CSAPPRNTEAFF
cdr3_nt: TGCAGTGCCCCACCACGGAACACTGAAGCTTTCTTT

d_call: NA
v_call: TRBV20-1
cdr3_length: 14
clone_size: few
j_call: TRBJ1-6
cdr3_aa: CSARVGRANSPLHF
cdr3_nt: TGCAGTGCTAGAGTTGGTCGCGCCAATTCACCCCTCCACTTT

d_call: TRBD1
v_call: TRBV10-3
cdr3_length: 14
clone_size: once
j_call: TRBJ2-5
cdr3_aa: CAISLGQTQETQYF
cdr3_nt: TGTGCCATCAGTCTGGGACAGACCCAAGAGACCCAGTACTTC

d_call: NA
v_call: TRBV6-5
cdr3_length: 14
clone_size: NA
j_call: TRBJ2-5
cdr3_aa: CASSYSSVGETQYF
cdr3_nt: TGTGCCAGCAGTTACTCTTCAGTAGGGGAGACCCAGTACTTC

d_call: NA
v_call: TRBV6-2/TRBV6-3
cdr3_length: 15
clone_size: NA
j_call: TRBJ1-6
cdr3_aa: CASSYGGRDDSPLHF
cdr3_nt: TGTGCCAGCAGTTACGGGGGGAGGGATGATTCACCCCTCCACTTT

d_call: NA
v_call: TRBV20-1
cdr3_length: 11
clone_size: NA
j_call: TRBJ1-2
cdr3_aa: CSARLSYGYTF
cdr3_nt: TGCAGTGCTAGACTTAGCTATGGCTACACCTTC

d_call: TRBD2
v_call: TRBV20-1
cdr3_length: 14
clone_size: NA
j_call: TRBJ2-5
cdr3_aa: CSAQLAGGSETQYF
cdr3_nt: TGCAGTGCTCAGCTAGCGGGAGGGTCAGAGACCCAGTACTTC